Included here is one T cell receptor beta chain sequence, with context. These data come from a study of blood T cell repertoires in COVID-19. Study-level information: COVID-19 samples collected from the United States, Italy and Spain covered acute and convalescent phases.

CDR3 size: 15 residues. Generated by immunoSEQ multiplex PCR, the TCRdb table keeps only in-frame clones and is missing some. The sample holds about 27,000 clones, approximately 79% seen once. The TCR was taken from a man aged 80 or over with active or convalescent COVID-19. The sample comprised peripheral blood. V gene TRBV21-1 combines with J gene TRBJ1-5; the table's D call of TRBD1 was not tested on the DNA. TRBV21-1 is noted as a pseudogene. CDR3 nucleotides: TGTGCCAGCAGCAAAGGGCACCATAGCAATCAGCCCCAGCATTTT. This translates into CASSKGHHSNQPQHF.